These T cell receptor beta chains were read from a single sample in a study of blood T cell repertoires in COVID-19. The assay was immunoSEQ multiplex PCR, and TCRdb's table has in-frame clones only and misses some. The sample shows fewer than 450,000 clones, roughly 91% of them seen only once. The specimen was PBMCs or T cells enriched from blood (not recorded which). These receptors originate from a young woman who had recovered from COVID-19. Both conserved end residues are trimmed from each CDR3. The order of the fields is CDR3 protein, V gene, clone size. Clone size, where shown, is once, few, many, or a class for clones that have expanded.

CDR3: ASSPTAPYGYT; V: TRBV28; size: -
CDR3: ASSWEGQGYGYT; V: TRBV5-5; size: few
CDR3: SPPIAETGKSDTEAF; V: TRBV29-1; size: -
CDR3: ASSYVKAPNQPQH; V: TRBV6-5; size: -
CDR3: ASSMGQSTGNTIY; V: TRBV5-5; size: -
CDR3: AISEFGQENSPLH; V: TRBV10-3; size: -
CDR3: ASSRYSLPNYGYT; V: TRBV5-8; size: -
CDR3: ASSPYSSNTEAF; V: TRBV7-2; size: -
CDR3: ASSATTGRANEKLF; V: TRBV25-1; size: -
CDR3: AWSDDPVFPGDPQF; V: TRBV30; size: few
CDR3: AWGRPGGNQPQH; V: TRBV30; size: -
CDR3: AWSDITGVNEKLF; V: TRBV30; size: -
CDR3: ASSSSGKGTEAF; V: TRBV5-1; size: -
CDR3: ASSYRRYVGNQPQH; V: TRBV6-2/TRBV6-3; size: -
CDR3: ASSQTGGNQPQH; V: TRBV4-1; size: -
CDR3: ATSRSRLGSTDTQY; V: TRBV15; size: -
CDR3: ASSIQNTGELF; V: TRBV28; size: -
CDR3: ASRPTGGNEKLF; V: TRBV3-1/TRBV3-2; size: once
CDR3: ASSLETGSSPLH; V: TRBV7-9; size: -
CDR3: ATGQGAPIQPQH; V: TRBV10-3; size: -
CDR3: ASSSRGGNNEQF; V: TRBV7-9; size: -
CDR3: ASSERDTEAF; V: TRBV6-5; size: -
CDR3: ASGEIHGYT; V: TRBV6-5; size: -
CDR3: ASSLRLAGANEQF; V: TRBV5-4; size: -
CDR3: ASSIRLAGFTGELF; V: TRBV19; size: -
CDR3: ASSRDRGHYGYT; V: TRBV2; size: -
CDR3: ASSSPDSYNEQF; V: TRBV27; size: -
CDR3: ASTGGRKHGSEAF; V: TRBV30; size: -
CDR3: ASSRRGGVNEQF; V: TRBV3-1/TRBV3-2; size: -
CDR3: ASSSPSGVRDTQY; V: TRBV7-6; size: -
CDR3: AIRAGGRLTNEKLF; V: TRBV10-3; size: once
CDR3: ASSLGRGRTSGANVLT; V: TRBV7-9; size: -
CDR3: ASSHGKNYGYT; V: TRBV3-1/TRBV3-2; size: -
CDR3: ASSTPGQGFLDGYT; V: TRBV19; size: -
CDR3: ASSFGGIYEQY; V: TRBV12-3/TRBV12-4; size: -
CDR3: ASSQEGLATNTGELF; V: TRBV4-1; size: -
CDR3: ASSVAPGTGGEKLF; V: TRBV9; size: -
CDR3: ASSSGRQGNWTCNQPQH; V: TRBV21-1; size: -
CDR3: ASSSGQVLTGELF; V: TRBV3-1/TRBV3-2; size: once
CDR3: ASSRDRGLVGTLLTEAF; V: TRBV5-5; size: -
CDR3: ASSLALYTSGGYNEQF; V: TRBV7-9; size: few
CDR3: ASSLEAGPGRNSPLH; V: TRBV5-1; size: -
CDR3: ASSRQDYQPQH; V: TRBV5-6; size: -
CDR3: ASSHPGLAGSPNEQF; V: TRBV6-6; size: -
CDR3: ASSLTGQGTGNTIY; V: TRBV5-1; size: few
CDR3: ASSLPIPGASGETQY; V: TRBV5-5; size: -
CDR3: AWRKTDPTEAF; V: TRBV30; size: few
CDR3: ASREDRSSNQPQH; V: TRBV2; size: -
CDR3: ATSDSGRGFDEQF; V: TRBV24-1; size: -
CDR3: ASSLVFLRDRDYGYT; V: TRBV5-6; size: once
CDR3: ASSQVAVNTGELF; V: TRBV3-1/TRBV3-2; size: -
CDR3: SAPGGEDYGYT; V: TRBV29-1; size: -
CDR3: ASSPAGTYT; V: TRBV7-8; size: -
CDR3: ASQGTGNEKLF; V: TRBV10-2; size: -